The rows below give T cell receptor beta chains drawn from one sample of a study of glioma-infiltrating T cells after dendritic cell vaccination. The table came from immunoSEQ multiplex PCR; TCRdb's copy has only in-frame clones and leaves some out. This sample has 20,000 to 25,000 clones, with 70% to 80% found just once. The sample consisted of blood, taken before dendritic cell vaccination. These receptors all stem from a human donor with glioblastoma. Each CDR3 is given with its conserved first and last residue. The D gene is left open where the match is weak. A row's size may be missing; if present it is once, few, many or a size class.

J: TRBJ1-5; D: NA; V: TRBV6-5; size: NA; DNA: TGTGCCAGCAGTGATTACAGGTCCAATCAGCCCCAGCATTTT; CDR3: CASSDYRSNQPQHF
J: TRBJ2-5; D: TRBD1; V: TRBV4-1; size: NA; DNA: TGCGCCAGCAGCCAGGACAGGGGCCCGACCGCCCAGTACTTC; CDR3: CASSQDRGPTAQYF
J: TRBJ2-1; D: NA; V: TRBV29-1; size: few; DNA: TGCAGCGGAGCCCGCGACATCATCGGGCAGTTCTTC; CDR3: CSGARDIIGQFF
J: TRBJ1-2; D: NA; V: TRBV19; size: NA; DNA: TGTGCCAGTAGCCCGAGTTATGGCGCAGGAGGCTACACCTTC; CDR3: CASSPSYGAGGYTF
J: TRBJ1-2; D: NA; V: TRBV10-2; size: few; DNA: TGCGCCAGCAGTGAACAGTCTTTGGGTTACTATGGCTACACCTTC; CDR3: CASSEQSLGYYGYTF
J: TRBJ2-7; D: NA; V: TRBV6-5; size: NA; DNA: TGTGCCAGCAGTTACTCGACTAGCGAGCAGTACTTC; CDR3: CASSYSTSEQYF
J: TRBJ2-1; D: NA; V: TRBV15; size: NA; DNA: TGTGCCACCAGCAGAGATGAGGGAGGCGGAAGCTCCTACAATGAGCAGTTCTTC; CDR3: CATSRDEGGGSSYNEQFF
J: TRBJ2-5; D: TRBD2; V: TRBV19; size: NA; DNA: TGTGCCAGTAGTATCTGGAAGACTAGCGGGAGGGCCGATTACCAAGAGACCCAGTACTTC; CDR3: CASSIWKTSGRADYQETQYF
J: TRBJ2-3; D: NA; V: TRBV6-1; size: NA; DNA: TGTGCCAGCAGTTATGGGCTGTTGTGGGATACGCAGTATTTT; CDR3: CASSYGLLWDTQYF
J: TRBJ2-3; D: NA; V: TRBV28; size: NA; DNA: TGTGCCAGCAGTCCAACAGGGATACTTACGGCAGATACGCAGTATTTT; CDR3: CASSPTGILTADTQYF
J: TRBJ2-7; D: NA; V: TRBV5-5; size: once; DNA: TGTGCCAGCAGCTCCGGGGGTAACGAGCAGTACTTC; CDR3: CASSSGGNEQYF
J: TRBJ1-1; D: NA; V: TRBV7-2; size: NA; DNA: TGTGCCAGCAGCTTGAATATTAGGAACACTGAAGCTTTCTTT; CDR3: CASSLNIRNTEAFF
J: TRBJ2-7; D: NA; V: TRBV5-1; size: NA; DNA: TGCGCCAGCAGCTTGGTGCGCGAGAACGAGCAGTACTTC; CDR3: CASSLVRENEQYF
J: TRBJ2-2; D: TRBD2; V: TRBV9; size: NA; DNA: TGTGCCAGCAGCGTAGCTACTAGCGGGAGGTTGGCCGGGGAGCTGTTTTTT; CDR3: CASSVATSGRLAGELFF
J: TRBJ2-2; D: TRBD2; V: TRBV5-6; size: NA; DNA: TGTGCCAGCAGCTTGGGACTAGCGGGAGTTAGGACCGGGGAGCTGTTTTTT; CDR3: CASSLGLAGVRTGELFF
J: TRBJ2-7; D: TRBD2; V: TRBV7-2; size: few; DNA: TGTGCCAGCAGCGGTAGGGGAGGGACCTACGAGCAGTACTTC; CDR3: CASSGRGGTYEQYF
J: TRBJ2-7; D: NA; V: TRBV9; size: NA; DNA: TGTGCCAGCAGCGCCGGGGGTAGCGGAGGCTACGAGCAGTACTTC; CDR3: CASSAGGSGGYEQYF
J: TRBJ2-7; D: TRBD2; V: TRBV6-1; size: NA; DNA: TGTGCCACCAGACTAGCGGGAGGCTACGAGCAGTACTTC; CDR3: CATRLAGGYEQYF
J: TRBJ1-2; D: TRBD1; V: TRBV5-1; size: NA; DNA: TGCGCCAGCAGCTCCCGGACAGGGGCCTCGCAGAACTATGGCTACACCTTC; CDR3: CASSSRTGASQNYGYTF
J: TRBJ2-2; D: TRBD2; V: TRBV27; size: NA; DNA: TGTGCCAGCAGTTTATTGTTCCCGGGACTAGCTGGGACCGGGGAGCTGTTTTTT; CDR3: CASSLLFPGLAGTGELFF
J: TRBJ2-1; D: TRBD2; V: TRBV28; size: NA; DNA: TGTGCCAGCAGTGACAGTACTAGCGAATGGAATAACTACAATGAGCAGTTCTTC; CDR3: CASSDSTSEWNNYNEQFF
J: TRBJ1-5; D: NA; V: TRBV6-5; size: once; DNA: TGTGCCAGCAGTTACCCCCCCTTCCCGCCCCAGCATTTT; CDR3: CASSYPPFPPQHF
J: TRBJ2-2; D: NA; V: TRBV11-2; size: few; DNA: TGTGCCAGCAGCTTTTCGGTGGGGGAGCTGTTTTTT; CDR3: CASSFSVGELFF
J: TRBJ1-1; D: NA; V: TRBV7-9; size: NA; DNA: TGTGCCAGCAGCGTAATGGGGGCCGGTGAAGCTTTCTTT; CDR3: CASSVMGAGEAFF
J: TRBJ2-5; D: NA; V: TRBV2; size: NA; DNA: TGTGCCAGTCAGCGCGGGCTTCAAGAGACCCAGTACTTC; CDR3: CASQRGLQETQYF
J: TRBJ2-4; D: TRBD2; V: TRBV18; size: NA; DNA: TGTGCCAGCTCACGATCTAGCGGAAGGGACATTCAGTACTTC; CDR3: CASSRSSGRDIQYF
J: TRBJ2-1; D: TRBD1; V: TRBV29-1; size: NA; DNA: TGCAGCGTTGGGACAGGGGGAATCTACAATGAGCAGTTCTTC; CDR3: CSVGTGGIYNEQFF
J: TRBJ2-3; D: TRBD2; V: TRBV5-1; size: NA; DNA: TGCGCCAGCAGCCCCGATTTTAGGACTAGTATCTCAGGTACGCAGTATTTT; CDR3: CASSPDFRTSISGTQYF
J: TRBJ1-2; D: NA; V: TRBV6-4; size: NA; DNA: TGTGCCAGCAGCGAGAAGATTGGCTATGGCTACACCTTC; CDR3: CASSEKIGYGYTF
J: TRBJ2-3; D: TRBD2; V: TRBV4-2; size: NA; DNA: TGTGCCAGCAGCCGGCCGGGACTAGCGGGAGGGCCGAGCGGCACAGATACGCAGTATTTT; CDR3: CASSRPGLAGGPSGTDTQYF
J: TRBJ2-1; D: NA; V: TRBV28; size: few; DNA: TGTGCCAGCAGTTTAGTCTCGCGGCCATACAATGAGCAGTTCTTC; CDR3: CASSLVSRPYNEQFF
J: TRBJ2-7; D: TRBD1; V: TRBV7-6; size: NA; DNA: TGTGCCAGCAGCTTGAACAGGGGCGAGCAGTACTTC; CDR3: CASSLNRGEQYF
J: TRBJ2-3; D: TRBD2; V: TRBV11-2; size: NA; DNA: TGTGCCAGCAGCTTAGGGGGACTAGCGGGAGGGCCGGCCACAGATACGCAGTATTTT; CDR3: CASSLGGLAGGPATDTQYF
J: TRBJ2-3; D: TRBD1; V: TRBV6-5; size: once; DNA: TGTGCCAGCAGCGGACAGGGGCCAGATACGCAGTATTTT; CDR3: CASSGQGPDTQYF
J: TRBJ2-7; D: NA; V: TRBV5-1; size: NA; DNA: TGCGCCAGCAGCTTCACCGGGGACGAGCAGTACTTC; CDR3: CASSFTGDEQYF
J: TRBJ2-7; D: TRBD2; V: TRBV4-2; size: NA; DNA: TGTGCCAGCAGCCCCCAGCCTACTAGCGGGCCCTACGAGCAGTACTTC; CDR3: CASSPQPTSGPYEQYF
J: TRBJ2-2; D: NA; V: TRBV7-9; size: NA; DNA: TGTGCCAGCAGCCAAGACCCTTATCGGGACACCGGGGAGCTGTTTTTT; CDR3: CASSQDPYRDTGELFF
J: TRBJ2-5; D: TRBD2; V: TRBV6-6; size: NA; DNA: TGTGCCAGCTATAGCGGGACCTTACAAGAGACCCAGTACTTC; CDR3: CASYSGTLQETQYF
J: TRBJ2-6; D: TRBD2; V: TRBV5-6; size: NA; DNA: TGTGCCAGCAGCCTGTTTGTTGCGGGAGGGCCAGGTGGGGCCAACGTCCTGACTTTC; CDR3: CASSLFVAGGPGGANVLTF
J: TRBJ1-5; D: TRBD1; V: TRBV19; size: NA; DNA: TGTGCCAGTAGTACCGACAGGGGGACCAATCAGCCCCAGCATTTT; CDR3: CASSTDRGTNQPQHF
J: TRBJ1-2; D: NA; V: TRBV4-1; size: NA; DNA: TGCGCCAGCAGCAAACGGCAGGAAGCTAACTATGGCTACACCTTC; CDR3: CASSKRQEANYGYTF
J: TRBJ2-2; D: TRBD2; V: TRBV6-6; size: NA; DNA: TGTGCCAGCAAGAGCGGGAGGAGGCCCGGGGAGCTGTTTTTT; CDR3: CASKSGRRPGELFF
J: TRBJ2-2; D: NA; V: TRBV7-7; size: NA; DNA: TGTGCCAGCAGCTTAGTCGCAGGGTCCGGGGAGCTGTTTTTT; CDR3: CASSLVAGSGELFF
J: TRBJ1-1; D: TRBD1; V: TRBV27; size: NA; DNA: TGTGCCAGCAGTTTATTCTCCAGGGGGGTCACTGAAGCTTTCTTT; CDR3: CASSLFSRGVTEAFF
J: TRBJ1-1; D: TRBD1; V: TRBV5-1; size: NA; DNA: TGCGCCAGCAGCCACGGGGACAGGGAAGCCACTGAAGCTTTCTTT; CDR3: CASSHGDREATEAFF
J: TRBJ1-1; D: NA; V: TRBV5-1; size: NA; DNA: TGCGCCAGCAGCTTGGCCCCCGCGGAGAATCCTCAAGCTTTCTTT; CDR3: CASSLAPAENPQAFF
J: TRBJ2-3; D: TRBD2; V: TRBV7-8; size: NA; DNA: TGTGCCAGCAGCTCAAAGGTGGGGGTAGCGGGAAGCACAGATACGCAGTATTTT; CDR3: CASSSKVGVAGSTDTQYF
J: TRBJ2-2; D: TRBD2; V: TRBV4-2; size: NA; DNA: TGTGCCAGCAGCCCCAGCCTACTAGCGGGAGAGTCCGGGGAGCTGTTTTTT; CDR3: CASSPSLLAGESGELFF
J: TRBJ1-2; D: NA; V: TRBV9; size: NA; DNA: TGTGCCAGCAGCGCCGGGACAACGTATGGCTACACCTTC; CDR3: CASSAGTTYGYTF
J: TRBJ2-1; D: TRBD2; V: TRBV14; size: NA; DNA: TGTGCCAGCAGCCCCCGCGGCGTAGCGGCGGGAGGGCCGTCCCTCGAGCAGTTCTTC; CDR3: CASSPRGVAAGGPSLEQFF
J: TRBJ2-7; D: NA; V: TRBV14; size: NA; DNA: TGTGCCAGCAGCCAAGATCACTACGAGCAGTACTTC; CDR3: CASSQDHYEQYF
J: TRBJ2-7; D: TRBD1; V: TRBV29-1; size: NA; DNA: TGCAGCGTTGAAGGGACAGGGGACCAAAACTACTACGAGCAGTACTTC; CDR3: CSVEGTGDQNYYEQYF
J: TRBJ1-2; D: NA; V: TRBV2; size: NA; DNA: TGTGCCAGCAGTGAGCACGCGACACCGGCCTATGGCTACACCTTC; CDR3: CASSEHATPAYGYTF
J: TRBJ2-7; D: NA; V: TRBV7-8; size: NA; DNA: TGTGCCAGCAGCTTAGTTTCCCAGGGGTGGTTGGACGAGCAGTACTTC; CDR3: CASSLVSQGWLDEQYF
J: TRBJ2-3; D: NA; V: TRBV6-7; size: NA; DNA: TGTGCCAGCAGTCGAGACACTTACAGCACAGATACGCAGTATTTT; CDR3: CASSRDTYSTDTQYF
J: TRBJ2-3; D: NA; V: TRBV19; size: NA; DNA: TGTGCCAGTGGTAAAGGCGAGACTAGTAATTCCGATACGCAGTATTTT; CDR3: CASGKGETSNSDTQYF
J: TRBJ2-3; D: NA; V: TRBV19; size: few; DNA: TGTGCCAGTAGTAGTTTGACTAGCACAGATACGCAGTATTTT; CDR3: CASSSLTSTDTQYF